These 21 T cell receptor beta chains originate from one sample sequenced in a study of T cells in Graves' hyperthyroidism and ophthalmopathy. TCR beta CDR3 regions were amplified from RNA transcripts. First-round RT-PCR of the TCR CDR3 relied on the HTBI primer set. Each CDR3 protein gets one entry after TCRdb re-called the multiplex PCR reads with MiXCR. The top ten clones hold less than 6% of a sample with some 600,000 distinct CDR3 sequences, about 15% of them seen once. The material sequenced was blood. Receptors were obtained from a woman under 40 with Graves' hyperthyroidism that later progressed to Graves' ophthalmopathy.

This clonotype was picked up many times. The chain combines TRBV7-2 with TRBJ2-3, with a tentative D call TRBD1 (6 bases). The CDR3 sequence is 14 residues long. Germline V gene lookup returns CDR1 SGHTA and CDR2 FQGNSA. Between the trimmed V and J ends, which lost 4 bases and 1 base, there was a span of 9 bases. The DNA for the CDR3 is TGTGCCAGCAGCTCCTACAGGGGCACAGATACGCAGTATTTT. This translates into CASSSYRGTDTQYF.

In its sample, this clonotype was seen many times. The chain has TRBV12-3 or TRBV12-4 and TRBJ1-2, with 8 bases fitting TRBD1. V shed 3 bases, J shed 5 bases, and the junction held 5 bases outside the gene matches. This CDR3 spans 14 amino acids. The CDR3 here is CASSFSTGGYGYTF. The CDR3 nucleotides read TGTGCCAGCAGTTTTTCCACAGGGGGTTATGGCTACACCTTC.

This clonotype was counted between two and nine times. The genes are TRBV4-3 and TRBJ2-7; D is possibly TRBD1 or TRBD2 (5 bases each). Trimming took 1 base from V and 5 from J, leaving 18 bases between them. This CDR3 region has 16 residues. The V gene's germline CDR1 is LGHNA and CDR2 YSLEER. The chain's CDR3 is CASSQVAREGSHEQYF. In nucleotides, the CDR3 is TGCGCCAGCAGCCAAGTGGCGCGAGAGGGGAGCCACGAGCAGTACTTC.

This chain connects TRBV4-2 to TRBJ2-5; no definite D call. The CDR3 loop spans 14 amino acids. The V end lost 0 bases, the J end lost 9 bases, and 14 bases lay between the germline ends. The germline gives CDR1 LGHNA, CDR2 YNFKEQ. The CDR3 here is CASSQDLGDFAQYF. CDR3 DNA: TGTGCCAGCAGCCAAGATCTTGGGGATTTTGCCCAGTACTTC.

J is TRBJ2-2 and V is TRBV27; D uncertain. Germline CDR1 and CDR2: MNHEY and SMNVEV (reference sequence). Trimming took off 7 bases at V and 0 bases at J, with 9 bases between the two ends. This CDR3 region has 14 residues. The chain's CDR3 is CASTVLTNTGELFF. CDR3 nucleotide sequence: TGTGCCAGCACCGTGTTAACGAACACCGGGGAGCTGTTTTTT.

The J gene is TRBJ2-7, the V gene TRBV9; D not resolved. CDR3 length: 13 amino acids. CDR1 SGDLS and CDR2 YYNGEE come from the germline V gene. The V gene lost 0 bases and the J gene lost 4 bases, with 8 bases spanning the gap. The CDR3 here is CASSVVETYEQYF. CDR3 DNA sequence: TGTGCCAGCAGCGTAGTGGAGACTTACGAGCAGTACTTC.

With respect to this clonotype: The junction departs from the called germline gene at one end, perhaps through a read error. The rearrangement links TRBV5-4 to TRBJ2-5; 11 bases are a match to TRBD1. The CDR3 has 13 amino acids. Germline values: CDR1 SGHNT, CDR2 YYREEE (reference sequence). The CDR3 reads CASSDLDRGRLNF. CDR3 sequence (DNA): TGTGCCAGCAGCGACCTGGACAGGGGGCGCTTAAACTTC.

The rearrangement uses TRBV18 and TRBJ2-1, with 10 positions matching TRBD2. Germline CDR1 is KGHSH and CDR2 is LQKENI. The CDR3 is made up of 17 amino acids. V shed 3 bases, J shed 7 bases, and the junction held 12 bases outside the gene matches. As DNA, the CDR3 is TGTGCCAGCTCACCGCGGGGAGCACTAGCGGGAAGGAATGAGCAGTTCTTC. Amino acids: CASSPRGALAGRNEQFF.

The J gene is TRBJ2-2, the V gene TRBV5-1; tentatively, D is TRBD1 or TRBD2 (5 bases each). Germline values: CDR1 SGHRS, CDR2 YFSETQ. The CDR3 runs 11 residues. Trimming pared 7 bases from V and 6 bases from J, leaving 7 bases between. As DNA, the CDR3 is TGCGCCAGCGAGGGGTCCGGGGAGCTGTTTTTT. Amino acids: CASEGSGELFF.

In its sample, this clonotype was seen many times. V is TRBV28 and J is TRBJ1-6; 8 positions agree with TRBD1. This CDR3 contains 13 residues. Germline lookup yields CDR1 MDHEN and CDR2 SYDVKM. V was clipped by 9 bases and J by 10 bases; unmatched bases: 8. The CDR3 DNA follows: TGTGCCAGGCCGACAGGGGACGAATCACCCCTCCACTTT. Encoded protein: CARPTGDESPLHF.

This clonotype was counted at least ten times. The genes are TRBV28 and TRBJ2-5; tentatively, D is TRBD1 (5 bases). Germline loops: CDR1 MDHEN, CDR2 SYDVKM. CDR3 size: 13 residues. The V and J ends lost 4 bases and 2 bases respectively, with 8 bases between them. The CDR3, as DNA: TGTGCCAGCAGTTGGCCAGGGCAAGAGACCCAGTACTTC. This codes for CASSWPGQETQYF.

This clonotype was counted only a few times. Its ends do not fully match the called genes, so a read error is possible. This rearrangement joins TRBV7-7 to TRBJ2-5; perhaps D is TRBD1 or TRBD2 (5 bases each). The V gene's germline CDR1 is SSHAT and CDR2 FNYEAQ (reference sequence). The CDR3 is 15 residues long. CDR3 DNA sequence: TGTGCTAGCAGCCCCCACGGGCCGAGGGGAGAGACCCAGTACTTC. Translation: CASSPHGPRGETQYF.

This clonotype was counted at least ten times. This sequence joins TRBV20-1 and TRBJ2-7, with 9 bases matching TRBD1. The length of the CDR3 is 14 residues. The germline V gene encodes CDR1 DFQATT and CDR2 SNEGSKA (reference sequence). V was clipped by 3 bases and J by 2 bases; unmatched bases: 5. In DNA form, the CDR3 reads TGCAGTGCTAGCCCCGGGACAGGGACCTACGAGCAGTACTTC. Its translation is CSASPGTGTYEQYF.

This clonotype has just a few counts. The gene calls are TRBV9 and TRBJ1-2, with a weak D call TRBD1 (6 bases). Trimming left V 3 bases short and J 5 bases short, with 11 bases between. CDR1 and CDR2 from the germline V gene are SGDLS and YYNGEE. CDR3 size: 13 residues. Here the CDR3 DNA reads TGTGCCAGCAGCGAACAGGGTAGTTATGGCTACACCTTC. Translation: CASSEQGSYGYTF.

This clonotype was observed at least ten times. CDR3 sequence reads: CASSLQRVNQPQHF. The CDR3 nucleotides read TGTGCCAGCAGTTTACAAAGGGTAAATCAGCCCCAGCATTTT. The chain uses TRBV27 and TRBJ1-5; D uncertain. CDR1 is MNHEY and CDR2 is SMNVEV in the germline V gene (reference sequence). CDR3 length equals 14 residues. The ends were cut back, 2 bases at V and 4 bases at J, with 9 bases in the middle.

This clonotype showed up just once. The chain uses TRBV15 and TRBJ1-6, with TRBD1 identical over 7 bases. J lost 6 bases, V lost 3 bases, and 8 bases had no gene match. This CDR3 has 16 residues. From germline, CDR1 is LNHNV and CDR2 YYDKDF (reference sequence). The CDR3 DNA sequence: TGTGCCACCAGCAGCCCCGGGGACAGATTTAATTCACCCCTCCACTTT. Its translation: CATSSPGDRFNSPLHF.

This clonotype was seen repeatedly, ten times or more. The CDR3 sequence is CASSFATPNTQYF. CDR3 in DNA: TGTGCCAGCAGTTTCGCAACGCCGAATACGCAGTATTTT. The chain employs TRBV28 and TRBJ2-3; D is undetermined. The CDR3 is made up of 13 amino acids. V was trimmed by 3 bases and J by 7 bases, leaving 11 bases between them. CDR1 and CDR2 (germline): MDHEN, SYDVKM.

CDR3 bases: TGTGCCAGTACCCGGGACCGACGATTTTCTGGAAACACCATATATTTT. This sequence encodes CASTRDRRFSGNTIYF. This chain links TRBV19 with TRBJ1-3, with D tentatively TRBD1 (5 bases). V lost 7 bases and J lost 1, with 17 bases in between. The CDR3 has 16 amino acids. CDR1 and CDR2 (germline): LNHDA, SQIVND (reference sequence).

This clonotype appeared a few times. This chain uses TRBV6-1 with TRBJ2-7; 12 bases are shared with TRBD2. V dropped 8 bases and J dropped 5; count of bases not matched to a gene: 4. Per the germline V gene, CDR1 is MNHNS and CDR2 is SASEGT. CDR3 size: 13 residues. Written as DNA, the CDR3 is TGTGCCAGCCAGACTAGCGGGAGCAACGAGCAGTACTTC. It yields the protein CASQTSGSNEQYF.

This clonotype was picked up many times. The V call is TRBV5-1, the J call TRBJ2-2, with TRBD2 matching over 8 bases. The V and J ends lost 4 bases and 5 bases, in that order; junction bases with no gene match: 1. This CDR3 spans 13 amino acids. CDR1 is SGHRS and CDR2 is YFSETQ in the germline V gene. In DNA form, the CDR3 reads TGCGCCAGCAGCGCGGGAGGAACCGGGGAGCTGTTTTTT. This translates into CASSAGGTGELFF.

There are many counts of this clonotype. The chain uses TRBV7-2 and TRBJ1-3; 8 bases line up with TRBD1. V was clipped by 3 bases and J by 2 bases; unmatched bases: 3. The V gene's germline CDR1 is SGHTA and CDR2 FQGNSA. CDR3 length: 15 amino acids. The CDR3 DNA reads TGTGCCAGCAGCTTCGAGACAGGGGCTGGAAACACCATATATTTT. This sequence encodes CASSFETGAGNTIYF.